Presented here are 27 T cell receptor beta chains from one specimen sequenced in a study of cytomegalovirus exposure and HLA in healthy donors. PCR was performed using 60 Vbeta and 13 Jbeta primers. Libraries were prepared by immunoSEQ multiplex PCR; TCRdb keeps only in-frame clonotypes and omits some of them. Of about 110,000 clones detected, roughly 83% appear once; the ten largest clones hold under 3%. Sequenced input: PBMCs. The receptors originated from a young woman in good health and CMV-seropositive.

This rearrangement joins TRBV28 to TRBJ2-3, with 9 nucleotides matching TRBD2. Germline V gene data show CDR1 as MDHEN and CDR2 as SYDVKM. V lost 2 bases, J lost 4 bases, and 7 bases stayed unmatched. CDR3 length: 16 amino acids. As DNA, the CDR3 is TGTGCCAGCAGTTTAATAGCGGGAGTTGGAGCAGATACGCAGTATTTT. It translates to CASSLIAGVGADTQYF.

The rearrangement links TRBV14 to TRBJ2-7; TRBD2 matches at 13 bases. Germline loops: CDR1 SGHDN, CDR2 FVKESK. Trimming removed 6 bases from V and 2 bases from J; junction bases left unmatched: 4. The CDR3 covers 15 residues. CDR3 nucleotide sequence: TGTGCCAGCAGTCGCACTAGCGGGAGGGCCTACGAGCAGTACTTC. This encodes CASSRTSGRAYEQYF.

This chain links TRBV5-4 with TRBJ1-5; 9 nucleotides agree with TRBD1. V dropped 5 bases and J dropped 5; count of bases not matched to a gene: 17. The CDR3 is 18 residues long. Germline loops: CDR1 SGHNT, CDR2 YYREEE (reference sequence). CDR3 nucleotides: TGTGCCAGCAGTTCTCTAGGGACAGGGAAGGGAGCCCATCAGCCCCAGCATTTT. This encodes CASSSLGTGKGAHQPQHF.

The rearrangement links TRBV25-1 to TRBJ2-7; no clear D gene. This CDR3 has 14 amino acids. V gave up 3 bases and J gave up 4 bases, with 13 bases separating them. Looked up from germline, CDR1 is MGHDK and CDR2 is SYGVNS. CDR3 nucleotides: TGTGCCAGCAGTGACTCTAGGAGTCGATACGAGCAGTACTTC. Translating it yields CASSDSRSRYEQYF.

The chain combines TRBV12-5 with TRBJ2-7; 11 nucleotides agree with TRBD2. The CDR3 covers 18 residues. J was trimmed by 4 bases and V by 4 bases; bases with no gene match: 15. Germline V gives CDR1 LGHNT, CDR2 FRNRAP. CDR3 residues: CASGSPRYETSGVYEQYF. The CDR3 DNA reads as TGTGCTAGTGGTTCCCCTCGGTATGAGACTAGCGGGGTATACGAGCAGTACTTC.

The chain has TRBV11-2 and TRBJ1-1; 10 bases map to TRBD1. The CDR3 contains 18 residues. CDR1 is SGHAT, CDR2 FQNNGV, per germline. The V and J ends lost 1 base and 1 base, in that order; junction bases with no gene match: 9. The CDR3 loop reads CASSLGPRDRGANTEAFF. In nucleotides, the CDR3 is TGTGCCAGCAGCTTAGGGCCCCGGGACAGGGGTGCGAACACTGAAGCTTTCTTT.

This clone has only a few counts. CDR3 sequence: CASSLWASGQETQYF. The DNA of the CDR3 is TGTGCCAGCAGTTTATGGGCTAGCGGGCAAGAGACCCAGTACTTC. V gene TRBV27 combines with J gene TRBJ2-5; 8 positions match TRBD2. CDR3 length equals 15 residues. V lost 1 base, J lost 2 bases, and 3 bases stayed unmatched. Germline V gene data show CDR1 as MNHEY and CDR2 as SMNVEV (reference sequence).

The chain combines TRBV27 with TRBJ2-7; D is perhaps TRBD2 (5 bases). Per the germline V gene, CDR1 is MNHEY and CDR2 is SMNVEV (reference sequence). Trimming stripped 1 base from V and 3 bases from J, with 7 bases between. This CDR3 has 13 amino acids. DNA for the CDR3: TGTGCCAGCAGTTTATTCGGGGACTACGAGCAGTACTTC. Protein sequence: CASSLFGDYEQYF.

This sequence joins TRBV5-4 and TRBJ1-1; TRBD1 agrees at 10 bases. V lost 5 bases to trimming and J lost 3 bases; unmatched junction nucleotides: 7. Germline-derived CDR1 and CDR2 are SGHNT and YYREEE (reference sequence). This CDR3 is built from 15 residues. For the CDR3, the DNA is TGTGCCAGCAGGCAGCGACAGGGGGCGGACACTGAAGCTTTCTTT. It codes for CASRQRQGADTEAFF.

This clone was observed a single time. The CDR3 DNA follows: TGTGCCAGCTCGCCGCGGGGTGGGGAGAACATTCAGTACTTC. Translation gives CASSPRGGENIQYF. V gene TRBV7-9 combines with J gene TRBJ2-4; D is possibly TRBD2 (6 bases). Germline loops: CDR1 SEHNR, CDR2 FQNEAQ (reference sequence). The CDR3 sequence is 14 residues long. Trimming cost V 8 bases and J 7 bases, with 18 bases left between them.

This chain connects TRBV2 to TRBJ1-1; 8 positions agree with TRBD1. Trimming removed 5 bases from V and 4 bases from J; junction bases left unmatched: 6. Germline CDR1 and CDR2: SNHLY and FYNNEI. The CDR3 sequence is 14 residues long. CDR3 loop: CASSQDRVITEAFF. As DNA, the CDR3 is TGTGCCAGCAGTCAGGACAGGGTCATCACTGAAGCTTTCTTT.

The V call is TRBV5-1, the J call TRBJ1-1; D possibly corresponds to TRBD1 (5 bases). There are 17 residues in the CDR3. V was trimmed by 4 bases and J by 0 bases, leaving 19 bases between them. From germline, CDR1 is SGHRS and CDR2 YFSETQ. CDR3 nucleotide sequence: TGCGCCAGCAGCCTGGAACAGGAGACTGCCATGAACACTGAAGCTTTCTTT. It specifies CASSLEQETAMNTEAFF.

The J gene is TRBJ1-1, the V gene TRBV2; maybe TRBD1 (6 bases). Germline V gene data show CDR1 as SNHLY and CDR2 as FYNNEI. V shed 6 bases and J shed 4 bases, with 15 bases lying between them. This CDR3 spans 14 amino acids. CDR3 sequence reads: CASREQGGSTEAFF. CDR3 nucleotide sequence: TGTGCCAGCAGAGAACAGGGAGGGAGCACTGAAGCTTTCTTT. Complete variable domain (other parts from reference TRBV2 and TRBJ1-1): EPEVTQTPSHQVTQMGQEVILRCVPISNHLYFYWYRQILGQKVEFLVSFYNNEISEKSEIFDDQFSVERPDGSNFTLKIRSTKLEDSAMYFCASREQGGSTEAFFGQGTRLTVV.

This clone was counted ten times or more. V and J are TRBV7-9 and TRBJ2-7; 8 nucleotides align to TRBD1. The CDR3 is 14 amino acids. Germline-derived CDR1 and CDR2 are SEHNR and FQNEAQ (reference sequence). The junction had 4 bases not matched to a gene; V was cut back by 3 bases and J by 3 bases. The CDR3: CASSLTGVIYEQYF. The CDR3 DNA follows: TGTGCCAGCAGCTTGACAGGGGTCATCTACGAGCAGTACTTC.

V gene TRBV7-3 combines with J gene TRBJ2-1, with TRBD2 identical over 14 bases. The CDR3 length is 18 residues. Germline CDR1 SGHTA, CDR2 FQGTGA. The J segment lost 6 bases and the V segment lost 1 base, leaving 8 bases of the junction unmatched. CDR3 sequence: CASSLRVLTSGRVNEQFF. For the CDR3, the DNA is TGTGCCAGCAGCTTAAGGGTCTTGACTAGCGGGAGGGTCAATGAGCAGTTCTTC.

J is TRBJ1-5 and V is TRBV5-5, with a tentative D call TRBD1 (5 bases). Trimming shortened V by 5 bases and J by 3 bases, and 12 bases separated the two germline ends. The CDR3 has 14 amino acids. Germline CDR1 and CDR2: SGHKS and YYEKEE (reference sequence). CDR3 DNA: TGTGCCAGCAGTCACGACAGCTTCAATCAGCCCCAGCATTTT. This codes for CASSHDSFNQPQHF.

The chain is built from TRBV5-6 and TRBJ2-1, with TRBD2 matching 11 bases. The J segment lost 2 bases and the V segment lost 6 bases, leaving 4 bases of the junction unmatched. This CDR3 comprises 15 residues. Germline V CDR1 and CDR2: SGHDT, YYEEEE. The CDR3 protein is CASKGLADTYNEQFF. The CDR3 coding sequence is TGTGCCAGCAAGGGACTAGCGGATACCTACAATGAGCAGTTCTTC. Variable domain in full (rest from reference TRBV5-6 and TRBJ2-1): DAGVTQSPTHLIKTRGQQVTLRCSPKSGHDTVSWYQQALGQGPQFIFQYYEEEERQRGNFPDRFSGHQFPNYSSELNVNALLLGDSALYLCASKGLADTYNEQFFGPGTRLTVL.

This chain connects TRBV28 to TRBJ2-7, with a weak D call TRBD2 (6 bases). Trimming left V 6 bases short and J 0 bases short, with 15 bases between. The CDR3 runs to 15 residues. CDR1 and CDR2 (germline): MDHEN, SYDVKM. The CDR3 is CASRAERAYSYEQYF. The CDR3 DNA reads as TGTGCCAGCAGAGCCGAGCGGGCCTACTCCTACGAGCAGTACTTC.

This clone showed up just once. The CDR3 loop is CASSWGHRIPFLSYEQYF. The CDR3 DNA reads as TGTGCCAGCAGCTGGGGACATCGCATACCTTTTCTATCCTACGAGCAGTACTTC. The chain links TRBV5-5 to TRBJ2-7; a weak D match, TRBD1 (6 bases). CDR1 SGHKS and CDR2 YYEKEE come from the germline V gene (reference sequence). This CDR3 region has 18 residues. Trimming shortened V by 3 bases and J by 1 base, and 23 bases separated the two germline ends.

The CDR3 protein is CASRHPLEGVSTGELFF. In DNA form, the CDR3 reads TGTGCCAGCCGGCATCCACTCGAGGGAGTCTCCACCGGGGAGCTGTTTTTT. This rearrangement joins TRBV21-1 to TRBJ2-2; no check of the table's D call, TRBD2, against the DNA was made. TRBV21-1 has pseudogene status. The CDR3 sequence is 17 residues long.

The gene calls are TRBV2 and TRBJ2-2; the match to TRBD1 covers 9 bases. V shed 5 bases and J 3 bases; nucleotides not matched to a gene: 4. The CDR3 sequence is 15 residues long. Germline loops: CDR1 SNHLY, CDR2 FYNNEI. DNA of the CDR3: TGTGCCAGCAGTAGACAGGGGGGAGACACCGGGGAGCTGTTTTTT. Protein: CASSRQGGDTGELFF.

The chain's CDR3 is CASSLSTENYGYTF. The CDR3 region has the DNA TGTGCCAGCAGTTTATCGACAGAAAACTATGGCTACACCTTC. This chain connects TRBV27 to TRBJ1-2; the D gene is possibly TRBD1 (5 bases). The germline gives CDR1 MNHEY, CDR2 SMNVEV (reference sequence). The V end was cut by 0 bases, the J end by 2 bases, with 7 bases between. CDR3 length: 14 residues.

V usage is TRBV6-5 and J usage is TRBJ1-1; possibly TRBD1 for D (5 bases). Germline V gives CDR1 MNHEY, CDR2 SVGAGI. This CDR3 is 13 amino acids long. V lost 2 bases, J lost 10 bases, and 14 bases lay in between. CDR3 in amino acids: CASSYMGGVGAFF. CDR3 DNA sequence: TGTGCCAGCAGTTACATGGGGGGGGTAGGAGCTTTCTTT.

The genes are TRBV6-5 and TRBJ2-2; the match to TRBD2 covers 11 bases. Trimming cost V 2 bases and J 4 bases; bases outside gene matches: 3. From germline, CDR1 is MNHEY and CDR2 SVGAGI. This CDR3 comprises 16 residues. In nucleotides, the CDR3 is TGTGCCAGCAGTTACGCTCTAGCGGGAGGCACCGGGGAGCTGTTTTTT. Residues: CASSYALAGGTGELFF.

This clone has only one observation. The CDR3 protein is CASSSAGTDTQYF. CDR3 nucleotides: TGTGCCAGCAGTAGCGCGGGCACAGATACGCAGTATTTT. The chain recombines TRBV6-5 with TRBJ2-3; D gene ambiguous. Trimming shortened V by 5 bases and J by 1 base, and 7 bases separated the two germline ends. This CDR3 is 13 amino acids long. Germline CDR1 MNHEY, CDR2 SVGAGI.

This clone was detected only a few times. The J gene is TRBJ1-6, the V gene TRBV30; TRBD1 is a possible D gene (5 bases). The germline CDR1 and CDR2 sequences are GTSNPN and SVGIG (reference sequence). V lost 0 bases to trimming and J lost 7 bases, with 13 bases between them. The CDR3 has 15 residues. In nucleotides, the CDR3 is TGTGCCTGGAGTGTACGGCTGGGGCTGAATTCACCCCTCCACTTT. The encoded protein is CAWSVRLGLNSPLHF. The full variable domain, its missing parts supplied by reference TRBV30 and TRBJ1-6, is SQTIHQWPATLVQPVGSPLSLECTVEGTSNPNLYWYRQAAGRGLQLLFYSVGIGQISSEVPQNLSASRPQDRQFILSSKKLLLSDSGFYLCAWSVRLGLNSPLHFGNGTRLTVT.

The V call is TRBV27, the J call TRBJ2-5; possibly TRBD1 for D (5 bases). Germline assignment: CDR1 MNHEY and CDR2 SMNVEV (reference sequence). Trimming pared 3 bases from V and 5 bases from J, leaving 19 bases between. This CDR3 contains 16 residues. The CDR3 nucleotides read TGTGCCAGCAGTTTTCTCGGGTTAACAGGCATCGAGACCCAGTACTTC. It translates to CASSFLGLTGIETQYF.